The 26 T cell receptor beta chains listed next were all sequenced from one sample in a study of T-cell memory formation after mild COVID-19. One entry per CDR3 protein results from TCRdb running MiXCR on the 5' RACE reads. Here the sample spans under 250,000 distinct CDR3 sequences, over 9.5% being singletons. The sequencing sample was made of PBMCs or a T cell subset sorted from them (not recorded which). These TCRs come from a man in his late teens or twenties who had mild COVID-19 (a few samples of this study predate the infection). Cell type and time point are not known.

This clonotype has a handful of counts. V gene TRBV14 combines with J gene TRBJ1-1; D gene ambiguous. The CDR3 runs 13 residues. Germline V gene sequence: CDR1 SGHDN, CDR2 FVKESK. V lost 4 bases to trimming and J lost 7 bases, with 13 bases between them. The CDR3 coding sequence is TGTGCCAGCAGCCGCTACCCGACTATTGAAGCTTTCTTT. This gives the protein CASSRYPTIEAFF.

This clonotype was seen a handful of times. The CDR3 DNA sequence: TGTGCCAGCAGCCTCTCCGGGGGGGTAGCGGGGTACAATGAGCAGTTCTTC. Its protein is CASSLSGGVAGYNEQFF. The rearrangement links TRBV6-5 to TRBJ2-1, with 8 bases aligning to TRBD2. The CDR3 is 17 residues long. V was pared by 6 bases and J by 4 bases, with 14 bases of the junction left unmatched. Looked up from germline, CDR1 is MNHEY and CDR2 is SVGAGI.

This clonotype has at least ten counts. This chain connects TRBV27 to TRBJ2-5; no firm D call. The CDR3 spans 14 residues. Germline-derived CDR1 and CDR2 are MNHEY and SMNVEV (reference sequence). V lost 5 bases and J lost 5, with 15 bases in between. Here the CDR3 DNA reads TGTGCCAGCAGTCCAAACGATCGTGTGGAGACCCAGTACTTC. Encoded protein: CASSPNDRVETQYF.

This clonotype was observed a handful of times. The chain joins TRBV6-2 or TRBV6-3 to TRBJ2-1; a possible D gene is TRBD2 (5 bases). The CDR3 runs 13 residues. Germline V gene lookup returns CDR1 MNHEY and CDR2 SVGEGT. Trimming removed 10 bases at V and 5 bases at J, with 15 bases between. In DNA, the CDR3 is TGTGCCACCCGGCTAGACTACAACAATGAGCAGTTCTTC. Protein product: CATRLDYNNEQFF.

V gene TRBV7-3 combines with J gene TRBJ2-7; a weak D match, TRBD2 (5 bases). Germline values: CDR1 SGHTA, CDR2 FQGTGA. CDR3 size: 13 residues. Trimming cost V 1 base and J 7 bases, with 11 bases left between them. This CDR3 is CASSLSRTGEQYF. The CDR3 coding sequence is TGTGCCAGCAGCTTAAGTCGGACGGGGGAGCAGTACTTC.

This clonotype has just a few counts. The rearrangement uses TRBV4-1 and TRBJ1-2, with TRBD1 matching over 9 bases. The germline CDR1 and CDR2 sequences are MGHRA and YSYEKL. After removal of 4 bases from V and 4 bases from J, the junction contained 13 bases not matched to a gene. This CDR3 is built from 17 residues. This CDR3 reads CASSPGGGQGEFYGYTF. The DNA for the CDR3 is TGCGCCAGCAGCCCCGGGGGGGGACAGGGAGAATTCTATGGCTACACCTTC.

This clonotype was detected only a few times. CDR3 coding DNA: TGTGCCAGCAGCGTGGGGAATAGCAATCAGCCCCAGCATTTT. This encodes CASSVGNSNQPQHF. The rearrangement joins TRBV9 to TRBJ1-5; D is unresolved. The CDR3 spans 14 residues. Germline-derived CDR1 and CDR2 are SGDLS and YYNGEE. Trimming stripped 2 bases from V and 0 bases from J, with 6 bases between.

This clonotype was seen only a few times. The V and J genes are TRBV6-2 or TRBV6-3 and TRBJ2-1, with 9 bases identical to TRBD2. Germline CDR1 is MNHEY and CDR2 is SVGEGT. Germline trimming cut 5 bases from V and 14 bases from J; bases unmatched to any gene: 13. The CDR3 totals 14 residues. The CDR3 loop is CASSTGTSRQVKFF. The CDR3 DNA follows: TGTGCCAGCAGTACGGGGACTAGCCGCCAGGTGAAGTTCTTC.

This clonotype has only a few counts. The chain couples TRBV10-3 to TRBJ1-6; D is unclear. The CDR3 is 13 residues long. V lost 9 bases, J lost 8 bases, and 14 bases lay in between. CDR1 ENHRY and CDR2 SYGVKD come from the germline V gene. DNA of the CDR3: TGTGCCATGAAAGCCCTAGAGGATTCACCCCTCCACTTT. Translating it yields CAMKALEDSPLHF.

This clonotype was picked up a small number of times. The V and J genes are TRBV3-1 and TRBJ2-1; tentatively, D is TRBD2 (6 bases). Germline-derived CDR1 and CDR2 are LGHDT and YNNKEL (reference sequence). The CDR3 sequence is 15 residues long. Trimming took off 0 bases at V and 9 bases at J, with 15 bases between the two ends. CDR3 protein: CASSQDLALGGEQFF. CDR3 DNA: TGTGCCAGCAGCCAAGATCTAGCCCTGGGGGGTGAGCAGTTCTTC.

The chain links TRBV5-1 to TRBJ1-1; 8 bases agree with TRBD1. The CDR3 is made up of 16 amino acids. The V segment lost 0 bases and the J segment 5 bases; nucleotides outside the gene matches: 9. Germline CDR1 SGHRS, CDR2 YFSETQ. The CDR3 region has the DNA TGCGCCAGCAGCTTGGGCACCACAGGGGGAAGGACTGAAGCTTTCTTT. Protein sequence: CASSLGTTGGRTEAFF.

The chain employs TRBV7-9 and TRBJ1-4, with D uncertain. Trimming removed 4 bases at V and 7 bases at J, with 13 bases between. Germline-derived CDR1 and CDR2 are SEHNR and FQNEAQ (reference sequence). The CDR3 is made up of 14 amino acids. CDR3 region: CASSSREVSEKLFF. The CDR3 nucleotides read TGTGCCAGCAGCTCTCGGGAGGTCTCTGAAAAACTGTTTTTT.

CDR3 residues: CATQGPQGWADTQYF. For the CDR3, the DNA is TGTGCCACCCAAGGTCCTCAGGGATGGGCAGATACGCAGTATTTT. This chain joins TRBV24-1 and TRBJ2-3, with D possibly TRBD1 on 5 matching bases. Germline V gene lookup returns CDR1 KGHDR and CDR2 SFDVKD. This CDR3 region has 15 residues. V lost 9 bases and J 4 bases, leaving 19 bases between the germline ends.

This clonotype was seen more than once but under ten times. The CDR3 DNA sequence: TGTGCCAGCAGCACGAGGCGGGGTACGCAGTATTTT. It specifies CASSTRRGTQYF. The V gene is TRBV11-2, the J gene TRBJ2-3, with D possibly TRBD2 on 6 matching bases. Trimming pared 5 bases from V and 8 bases from J, leaving 11 bases between. Germline V CDR1 and CDR2: SGHAT, FQNNGV. This CDR3 contains 12 residues.

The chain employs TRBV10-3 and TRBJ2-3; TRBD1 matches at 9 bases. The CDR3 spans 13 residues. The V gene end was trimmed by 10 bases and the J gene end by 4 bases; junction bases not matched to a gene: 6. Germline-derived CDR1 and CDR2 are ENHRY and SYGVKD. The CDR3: CANGQGRADTQYF. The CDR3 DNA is TGTGCCAATGGACAGGGGAGGGCAGATACGCAGTATTTT.

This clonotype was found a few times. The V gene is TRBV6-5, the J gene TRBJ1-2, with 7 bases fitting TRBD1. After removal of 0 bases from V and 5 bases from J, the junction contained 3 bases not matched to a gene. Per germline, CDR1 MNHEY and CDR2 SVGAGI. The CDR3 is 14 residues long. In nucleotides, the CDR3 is TGTGCCAGCAGTTACTCGACAGGGCGATATGGCTACACCTTC. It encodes CASSYSTGRYGYTF.

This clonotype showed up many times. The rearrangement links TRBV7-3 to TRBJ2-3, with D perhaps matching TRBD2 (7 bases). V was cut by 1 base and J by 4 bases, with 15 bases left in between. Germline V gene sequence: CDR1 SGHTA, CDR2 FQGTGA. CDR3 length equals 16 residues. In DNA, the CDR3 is TGTGCCAGCAGCTTAAGTGGGGGGGCCGGGGCAGATACGCAGTATTTT. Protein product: CASSLSGGAGADTQYF.

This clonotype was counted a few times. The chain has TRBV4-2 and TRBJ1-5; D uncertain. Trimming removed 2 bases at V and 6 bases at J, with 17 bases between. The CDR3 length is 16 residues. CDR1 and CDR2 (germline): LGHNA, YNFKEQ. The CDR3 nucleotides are TGTGCCAGCAGCCAACGGACGGCGGGTTTAGGTCAGCCCCAGCATTTT. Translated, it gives CASSQRTAGLGQPQHF.

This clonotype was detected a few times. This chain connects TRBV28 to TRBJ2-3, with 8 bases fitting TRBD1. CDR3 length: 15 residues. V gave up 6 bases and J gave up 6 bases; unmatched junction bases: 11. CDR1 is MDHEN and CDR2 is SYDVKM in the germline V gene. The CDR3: CASSLGGQAGDTQYF. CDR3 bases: TGTGCCAGCAGCCTTGGGGGACAGGCTGGGGATACGCAGTATTTT.

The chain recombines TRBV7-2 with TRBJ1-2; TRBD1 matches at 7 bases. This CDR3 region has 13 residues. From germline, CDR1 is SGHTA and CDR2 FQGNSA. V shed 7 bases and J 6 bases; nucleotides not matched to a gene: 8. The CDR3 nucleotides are TGTGCCAGCAACCTACAGGGGACGAATGGCTACACCTTC. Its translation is CASNLQGTNGYTF.

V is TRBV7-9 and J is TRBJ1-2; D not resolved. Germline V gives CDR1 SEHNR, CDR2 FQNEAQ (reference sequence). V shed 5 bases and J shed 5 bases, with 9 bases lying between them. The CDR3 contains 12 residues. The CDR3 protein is CASSRGFYGYTF. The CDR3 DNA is TGTGCCAGCAGCCGGGGATTTTATGGCTACACCTTC. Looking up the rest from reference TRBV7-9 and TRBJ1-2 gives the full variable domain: DTGVSQNPRHKITKRGQNVTFRCDPISEHNRLYWYRQTLGQGPEFLTYFQNEAQLEKSRLLSDRFSAERPKGSFSTLEIQRTEQGDSAMYLCASSRGFYGYTFGSGTRLTVV.

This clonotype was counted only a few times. The CDR3 DNA is TGTGCCAGCAGCTTTAGGGTAACTTTCTTT. Protein sequence: CASSFRVTFF. The chain combines TRBV12-1 with TRBJ1-1. TRBV12-1 is designated a pseudogene. The CDR3 runs 10 residues.

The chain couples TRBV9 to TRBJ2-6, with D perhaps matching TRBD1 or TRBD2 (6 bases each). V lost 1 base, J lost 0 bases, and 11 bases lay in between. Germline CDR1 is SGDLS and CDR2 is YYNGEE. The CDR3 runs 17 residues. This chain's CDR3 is CASSVFGGNSGANVLTF. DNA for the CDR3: TGTGCCAGCAGCGTATTCGGGGGCAACTCTGGGGCCAACGTCCTGACTTTC.

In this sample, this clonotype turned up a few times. The CDR3 DNA reads TGTGCCATCAGTGCGGCCCAGGATTCCTACGAGCAGTACGTC. It is translated as CAISAAQDSYEQYV. The chain is built from TRBV10-3 and TRBJ2-7; D ambiguous. CDR1 and CDR2 from the germline V gene are ENHRY and SYGVKD. The CDR3 totals 14 residues. V gave up 4 bases and J gave up 1 base, with 11 bases separating them.

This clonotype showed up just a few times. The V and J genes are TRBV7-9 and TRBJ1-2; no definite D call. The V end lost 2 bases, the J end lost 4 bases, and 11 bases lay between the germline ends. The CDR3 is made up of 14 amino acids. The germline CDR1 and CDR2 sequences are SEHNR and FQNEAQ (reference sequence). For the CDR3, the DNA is TGTGCCAGCAGCTTACGAAGGGCTGGCTATGGCTACACCTTC. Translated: CASSLRRAGYGYTF. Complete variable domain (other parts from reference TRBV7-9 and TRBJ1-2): DTGVSQNPRHKITKRGQNVTFRCDPISEHNRLYWYRQTLGQGPEFLTYFQNEAQLEKSRLLSDRFSAERPKGSFSTLEIQRTEQGDSAMYLCASSLRRAGYGYTFGSGTRLTVV.

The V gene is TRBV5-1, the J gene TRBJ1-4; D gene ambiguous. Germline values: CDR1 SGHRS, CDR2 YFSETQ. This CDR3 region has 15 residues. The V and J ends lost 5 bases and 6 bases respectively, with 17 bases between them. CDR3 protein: CASRTDEAGYEKLFF. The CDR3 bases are TGCGCCAGCAGGACCGATGAGGCTGGGTATGAAAAACTGTTTTTT.